Shown below are 18 T cell receptor beta chains from a single sample sequenced in a study of blood T cell repertoires in COVID-19. This table comes from immunoSEQ multiplex PCR, and its TCRdb copy is limited to in-frame clones, with some not included. The sample gives 200,000 to 250,000 clones, roughly nine tenths of which show up once; 10% is in the top ten. Material: peripheral blood. The origin of the receptors is a woman between 50 and 59 years old with COVID-19, enrolled during active disease.

This chain uses TRBV12-3 or TRBV12-4 with TRBJ1-1, with TRBD1 as a possible D gene (5 bases). The CDR3 totals 13 residues. Trimming stripped 3 bases from V and 1 base from J, with 6 bases between. Here the CDR3 DNA reads TGTGCCAGCAGTTTGGGGCGGAACACTGAAGCTTTCTTT. This codes for CASSLGRNTEAFF.

This clone showed up many times. This chain links TRBV7-9 with TRBJ1-2; 8 positions match TRBD1. Germline V gene sequence: CDR1 SEHNR, CDR2 FQNEAQ (reference sequence). The CDR3 runs 14 residues. V shed 4 bases and J 8 bases; nucleotides not matched to a gene: 9. CDR3 sequence reads: CASSSIQGALGYTF. The CDR3 DNA is TGTGCCAGCAGCTCTATTCAGGGGGCGCTGGGCTACACCTTC.

This chain links TRBV27 with TRBJ1-6; a possible D gene is TRBD1 (6 bases). CDR3 size: 15 residues. V was pared by 2 bases and J by 7 bases, with 12 bases between. Per germline, CDR1 MNHEY and CDR2 SMNVEV (reference sequence). The CDR3 sequence is CASSLTGYGNSPLHF. CDR3 nucleotide sequence: TGTGCCAGCAGTTTAACAGGGTATGGGAATTCACCCCTCCACTTT.

Comments on this clone: The CDR3 ends on some other residue instead of the conserved phenylalanine or tryptophan, so this is likely a read error. The DNA is left out, because the CDR3 cannot be placed on it with certainty; the CDR3 is given as TCRdb lists it. V is TRBV10-2 and J is TRBJ1-1; the table calls TRBD1, which could not be checked here. With termini counted, the CDR3 has 11 amino acids. Germline V gene sequence: CDR1 WSHSY, CDR2 SAAADI. The CDR3 loop reads CASSDLLLAGT.

This chain connects TRBV12-5 to TRBJ2-1, with 9 nucleotides matching TRBD1. The junction had 9 bases not matched to a gene; V was cut back by 2 bases and J by 7 bases. The CDR3 consists of 16 residues. The germline CDR1 and CDR2 sequences are LGHNT and FRNRAP. CDR3 loop: CASGLPLTGGGNEQFF. The CDR3 DNA is TGTGCTAGTGGTTTGCCTTTGACAGGGGGTGGGAATGAGCAGTTCTTC. Full variable domain (outside the CDR3, taken from reference TRBV12-5 and TRBJ2-1): DARVTQTPRHKVTEMGQEVTMRCQPILGHNTVFWYRQTMMQGLELLAYFRNRAPLDDSGMPKDRFSAEMPDATLATLKIQPSEPRDSAVYFCASGLPLTGGGNEQFFGPGTRLTVL.

The chain joins TRBV4-2 to TRBJ1-5, with 7 bases lining up with TRBD1. The CDR3 spans 16 residues. V lost 4 bases and J lost 4; bases outside the gene matches: 10. Germline values: CDR1 LGHNA, CDR2 YNFKEQ. CDR3 sequence (DNA): TGTGCCAGCAGCCGCCGACAGGGAAGTGAGAATCAGCCCCAGCATTTT. It translates to CASSRRQGSENQPQHF.

In this sample, this clone turned up a few times. The rearrangement links TRBV30 to TRBJ1-2; TRBD1 is a possible D gene (6 bases). Trimming removed 4 bases from V and 6 bases from J, with 12 bases in between. CDR1 is GTSNPN, CDR2 SVGIG, per germline (reference sequence). This CDR3 comprises 12 residues. The CDR3 nucleotides are TGTGCCTGGATGACAGGACCCGATGGCTACACCTTC. Translating it yields CAWMTGPDGYTF. Variable domain in full (rest from reference TRBV30 and TRBJ1-2): SQTIHQWPATLVQPVGSPLSLECTVEGTSNPNLYWYRQAAGRGLQLLFYSVGIGQISSEVPQNLSASRPQDRQFILSSKKLLLSDSGFYLCAWMTGPDGYTFGSGTRLTVV.

This chain links TRBV4-1 with TRBJ1-2; weak D call: TRBD1 (6 bases). Germline V gives CDR1 MGHRA, CDR2 YSYEKL. Trimming left V 0 bases short and J 6 bases short, with 14 bases between. The CDR3 contains 15 residues. CDR3 in amino acids: CASSQEWGLPNGYTF. CDR3 bases: TGCGCCAGCAGCCAAGAGTGGGGGCTCCCGAATGGCTACACCTTC.

The rearrangement uses TRBV10-3 and TRBJ1-4; 9 nucleotides agree with TRBD1. V was pared by 11 bases and J by 8 bases, with 9 bases of the junction left unmatched. Germline V gene sequence: CDR1 ENHRY, CDR2 SYGVKD. The CDR3 is 13 residues long. The CDR3 DNA follows: TGTGCCGTACAGGGGGCACGCTACGAAAAACTGTTTTTT. Protein: CAVQGARYEKLFF.

This clone was detected a few times. V and J are TRBV30 and TRBJ1-2; D not resolved. The germline gives CDR1 GTSNPN, CDR2 SVGIG (reference sequence). This CDR3 region has 12 residues. V dropped 1 base and J dropped 5 bases, with 8 bases sitting between them. As DNA, the CDR3 is TGTGCCTGGAGTGAGACATGGTATGGCTACACCTTC. Amino acids: CAWSETWYGYTF.

The rearrangement uses TRBV29-1 and TRBJ1-2; 7 bases fit TRBD1. CDR3 length: 13 residues. J was trimmed by 4 bases and V by 6 bases; bases with no gene match: 8. In germline, CDR1 is SQVTM, CDR2 ANQGSEA. The CDR3 loop reads CSVDRERGYGYTF. CDR3 coding DNA: TGCAGCGTCGACAGGGAACGGGGCTATGGCTACACCTTC.

On this clone itself: A much larger clone sits a single nucleotide away, making a read error possible. The chain recombines TRBV18 with TRBJ1-2, with no clear D. Germline V gene lookup returns CDR1 KGHSH and CDR2 LQKENI. The CDR3 contains 13 residues. CDR3 DNA: TGTGTCAGCTCACCTACATACCCCTATGGCTACACCTTC. This codes for CVSSPTYPYGYTF.

The V gene is TRBV9, the J gene TRBJ1-2; 8 bases match TRBD1. CDR1 and CDR2 (germline): SGDLS, YYNGEE. The V gene end was trimmed by 0 bases and the J gene end by 5 bases; junction bases not matched to a gene: 6. The CDR3 length is 15 residues. CDR3 sequence: CASSVDGTGAYGYTF. The CDR3 DNA follows: TGTGCCAGCAGCGTAGATGGGACAGGAGCTTATGGCTACACCTTC. Full variable domain (remainder filled in from reference TRBV9 and TRBJ1-2): DSGVTQTPKHLITATGQRVTLRCSPRSGDLSVYWYQQSLDQGLQFLIQYYNGEERAKGNILERFSAQQFPDLHSELNLSSLELGDSALYFCASSVDGTGAYGYTFGSGTRLTVV.

The chain joins TRBV12-1 to TRBJ2-7; TRBD1 is the table's D call, not checked against the DNA. TRBV12-1 is a pseudogene segment. The CDR3 has 17 amino acids. CDR3 coding DNA: TGTGCCAGCAGCTTCCAGGTGCGGGACAGCGGTGTGTACGAGCAGTACTTC. Translated: CASSFQVRDSGVYEQYF.

This CDR3 is CASSESWTVGGGTQYF. The CDR3 bases are TGTGCCAGCAGTGAATCGTGGACAGTTGGTGGTGGAACGCAGTATTTT. The chain uses TRBV6-1 and TRBJ2-3, with D perhaps matching TRBD1 (6 bases). CDR1 is MNHNS and CDR2 is SASEGT in the germline V gene. V lost 2 bases and J lost 9, with 21 bases in between. The CDR3 contains 16 residues.

This chain connects TRBV27 to TRBJ1-1; possible D gene TRBD1, 5 bases. V lost 5 bases and J lost 1, with 14 bases in between. Germline V gene sequence: CDR1 MNHEY, CDR2 SMNVEV (reference sequence). There are 15 residues in the CDR3. The CDR3 reads CASSPPGLGNTEAFF. CDR3 sequence (DNA): TGTGCCAGCAGTCCTCCGGGACTCGGGAACACTGAAGCTTTCTTT.

The chain combines TRBV27 with TRBJ1-2, with TRBD1 identical over 9 bases. There are 16 residues in the CDR3. V lost 0 bases to trimming and J lost 5 bases; unmatched junction nucleotides: 7. Germline CDR1 MNHEY, CDR2 SMNVEV (reference sequence). The CDR3: CASSLSMYRGQYGYTF. CDR3 in DNA: TGTGCCAGCAGTTTATCGATGTACAGGGGGCAATATGGCTACACCTTC.

The V gene is TRBV10-2, the J gene TRBJ2-7; 9 nucleotides agree with TRBD1. The CDR3 has 14 residues. With V trimmed by 5 bases and J by 1 base, 3 bases remained unmatched. Germline-derived CDR1 and CDR2 are WSHSY and SAAADI. CDR3 bases: TGCGCCAGCAGTAGGACAGGGGAATCCTACGAGCAGTACGTC. Translating it yields CASSRTGESYEQYV.